This is a list of T cell receptor beta chains from one sample in a study of graft-versus-host responses after intestinal transplantation. Here immunoSEQ multiplex PCR was the method, and the copy in TCRdb shows in-frame clones only, minus some. The repertoire includes around 67,000 clones, around 90% of them detected once, and less than 5% sits in the top ten. What these receptors recognize is not known. The sample was unstimulated CD8+ T cells sorted from spleen or lymph node cells, taken before transplant. These TCRs come from a human donor who was the organ donor for an intestinal transplant. The CDR3 runs from the conserved cysteine through the conserved F or W. Fields, in order: D gene, J gene, V gene, clone size, CDR3 protein, CDR3 DNA. D genes are given only for firm matches. Some rows mark clone size as missing; the rest say once, few, many or name a class of expanded clone.

d_call: TRBD1; j_call: TRBJ2-3; v_call: TRBV4-3; clone_size: NA; cdr3_aa: CASSQGRTGADTQYF; cdr3_nt: TGCGCCAGCAGCCAGGGTCGGACAGGAGCAGATACGCAGTATTTT
d_call: NA; j_call: TRBJ1-2; v_call: TRBV4-3; clone_size: NA; cdr3_aa: CASSPGRAYGYTF; cdr3_nt: TGCGCCAGCAGCCCCGGGAGAGCCTATGGCTACACCTTC
d_call: TRBD2; j_call: TRBJ2-1; v_call: TRBV6-4; clone_size: NA; cdr3_aa: CASSDGGGVSSEQFF; cdr3_nt: TGTGCCAGCAGTGACGGCGGGGGGGTTTCGAGTGAGCAGTTCTTC
d_call: NA; j_call: TRBJ2-3; v_call: TRBV27; clone_size: NA; cdr3_aa: CASSLQGWAADTQYF; cdr3_nt: TGTGCCAGCAGTTTACAGGGGTGGGCGGCAGATACGCAGTATTTT
d_call: NA; j_call: TRBJ1-2; v_call: TRBV4-2; clone_size: NA; cdr3_aa: CASSQPDSNYGYTF; cdr3_nt: TGTGCCAGCAGCCAGCCGGACAGTAACTATGGCTACACCTTC
d_call: NA; j_call: TRBJ1-1; v_call: TRBV2; clone_size: NA; cdr3_aa: CASSASNTEAFF; cdr3_nt: TGTGCCAGCAGTGCCTCGAACACTGAAGCTTTCTTT
d_call: NA; j_call: TRBJ1-2; v_call: TRBV27; clone_size: NA; cdr3_aa: CASSLGLGADGGYTF; cdr3_nt: TGTGCCAGCAGTTTGGGTCTGGGCGCCGATGGTGGCTACACCTTC
d_call: NA; j_call: TRBJ2-3; v_call: TRBV11-2; clone_size: NA; cdr3_aa: CASSLLAGARDTQYF; cdr3_nt: TGTGCCAGCAGCTTGTTGGCGGGGGCGCGCGATACGCAGTATTTT
d_call: NA; j_call: TRBJ1-6; v_call: TRBV5-5; clone_size: NA; cdr3_aa: CASSQGGFNSPLHF; cdr3_nt: TGTGCCAGCAGCCAAGGGGGTTTCAATTCACCCCTCCACTTT
d_call: NA; j_call: TRBJ1-2; v_call: TRBV6-4; clone_size: NA; cdr3_aa: CARIRGRRTYGYTF; cdr3_nt: TGTGCCAGAATCAGGGGTAGACGTACCTATGGCTACACCTTC
d_call: TRBD1; j_call: TRBJ2-5; v_call: TRBV23-1; clone_size: once; cdr3_aa: CASSQPSDRTYF; cdr3_nt: TGCGCCAGCAGTCAGCCGTCGGACAGGACCTACTTC
d_call: NA; j_call: TRBJ1-1; v_call: TRBV7-6; clone_size: NA; cdr3_aa: CATGRWEQGSEAFF; cdr3_nt: TGTGCCACCGGACGATGGGAACAGGGATCTGAAGCTTTCTTT
d_call: NA; j_call: TRBJ2-1; v_call: TRBV30; clone_size: NA; cdr3_aa: CAWGPDTSRNEQFF; cdr3_nt: TGTGCCTGGGGCCCCGATACTAGTCGCAATGAGCAGTTCTTC
d_call: TRBD2; j_call: TRBJ2-5; v_call: TRBV4-1; clone_size: NA; cdr3_aa: CASSQVAGGIQETQYF; cdr3_nt: TGCGCCAGCAGCCAAGTAGCGGGGGGCATCCAAGAGACCCAGTACTTC
d_call: TRBD2; j_call: TRBJ2-2; v_call: TRBV5-6; clone_size: NA; cdr3_aa: CASSLGGGNTGELFF; cdr3_nt: TGTGCCAGCAGCTTGGGCGGGGGGAACACCGGGGAGCTGTTTTTT
d_call: TRBD2; j_call: TRBJ2-1; v_call: TRBV29-1; clone_size: few; cdr3_aa: CSVVLAGVDNEQFF; cdr3_nt: TGCAGCGTTGTCTTAGCGGGGGTGGACAATGAGCAGTTCTTC
d_call: NA; j_call: TRBJ1-2; v_call: TRBV4-3; clone_size: NA; cdr3_aa: CASSQAGARGNVFYGYTF; cdr3_nt: TGCGCCAGCAGCCAAGCCGGAGCCCGGGGGAACGTCTTCTATGGCTACACCTTC
d_call: NA; j_call: TRBJ2-4; v_call: TRBV6-6; clone_size: NA; cdr3_aa: CASSTRSSGNIQYF; cdr3_nt: TGTGCCAGCAGTACCCGGTCGTCCGGGAACATTCAGTACTTC
d_call: TRBD1; j_call: TRBJ2-3; v_call: TRBV4-1; clone_size: NA; cdr3_aa: CASSQQSGTADTQYF; cdr3_nt: TGCGCCAGCAGCCAACAATCCGGGACAGCAGATACGCAGTATTTT
d_call: TRBD1; j_call: TRBJ2-1; v_call: TRBV27; clone_size: NA; cdr3_aa: CASNVYQGANEQFF; cdr3_nt: TGTGCCAGCAATGTTTATCAGGGGGCAAATGAGCAGTTCTTC
d_call: NA; j_call: TRBJ2-5; v_call: TRBV9; clone_size: NA; cdr3_aa: CASSVSRGRGETQYF; cdr3_nt: TGTGCCAGCAGCGTCAGCCGGGGGAGAGGGGAGACCCAGTACTTC
d_call: TRBD2; j_call: TRBJ2-5; v_call: TRBV27; clone_size: NA; cdr3_aa: CATAGLAGQTQYF; cdr3_nt: TGTGCCACCGCGGGACTAGCGGGTCAGACCCAGTACTTC
d_call: TRBD2; j_call: TRBJ2-1; v_call: TRBV28; clone_size: NA; cdr3_aa: CATMDLAGVNEQFF; cdr3_nt: TGTGCCACCATGGACCTAGCGGGGGTGAATGAGCAGTTCTTC
d_call: TRBD1; j_call: TRBJ1-1; v_call: TRBV7-8; clone_size: NA; cdr3_aa: CASSLLGTGVLWNTEAFF; cdr3_nt: TGTGCCAGCAGCTTACTGGGGACAGGGGTCTTGTGGAACACTGAAGCTTTCTTT
d_call: TRBD1; j_call: TRBJ1-5; v_call: TRBV28; clone_size: NA; cdr3_aa: CASSGTGINQPQHF; cdr3_nt: TGTGCCAGCAGTGGGACAGGGATCAATCAGCCCCAGCATTTT
d_call: TRBD1; j_call: TRBJ2-2; v_call: TRBV19; clone_size: NA; cdr3_aa: CASSDPTGGVIGELFF; cdr3_nt: TGTGCCAGTAGTGACCCCACAGGGGGAGTAATCGGGGAGCTGTTTTTT
d_call: NA; j_call: TRBJ2-3; v_call: TRBV4-2; clone_size: NA; cdr3_aa: CASSAVGSYTDTQYF; cdr3_nt: TGTGCCAGCAGCGCTGTGGGCTCCTACACAGATACGCAGTATTTT
d_call: TRBD1; j_call: TRBJ1-5; v_call: TRBV5-8; clone_size: NA; cdr3_aa: CASSLDPDRANQPQHF; cdr3_nt: TGTGCCAGCAGCTTGGATCCGGACAGGGCTAATCAGCCCCAGCATTTT
d_call: TRBD2; j_call: TRBJ2-6; v_call: TRBV28; clone_size: NA; cdr3_aa: CASSLYLAGSVSGANVLTF; cdr3_nt: TGTGCCAGCAGTTTATATCTAGCGGGGTCCGTCTCTGGGGCCAACGTCCTGACTTTC
d_call: NA; j_call: TRBJ1-2; v_call: TRBV19; clone_size: NA; cdr3_aa: CASNSPLQGINYYGYTF; cdr3_nt: TGTGCCAGTAATTCACCCCTACAGGGAATTAACTACTATGGCTACACCTTC